This is a list of T cell receptor beta chains from one sample in a study of blood T cells in healthy people across ages. TCRdb used MiXCR to reprocess the 5' RACE reads, holding one entry per CDR3 protein. The table has about 1.8 million distinct CDR3 sequences, about 50% seen once. Specimen: blood. Receptor source: a middle-aged woman in good health. The CDR3 runs from the conserved cysteine through the conserved F or W. Fields, in order: CDR3 DNA, CDR3 protein, clone size, D gene, V gene, J gene, CDR3 length. The D gene is left open where the match is weak. Part of the rows lack a size; the others show once, few, many or a class for expanded clones.

DNA: TGCAGCGTTGGTCTGTCCAATGAGCAGTTCTTC; CDR3: CSVGLSNEQFF; size: NA; D: NA; V: TRBV29-1; J: TRBJ2-1; length: 11
DNA: TGTGCCAGCAGTCGAAGCCAGGGCCCCTACGAGCAGTACTTC; CDR3: CASSRSQGPYEQYF; size: NA; D: NA; V: TRBV6-5; J: TRBJ2-7; length: 14
DNA: TGTGCCAGCAGCTTTGGGGGGCGAGGCACTGAAGCTTTCTTT; CDR3: CASSFGGRGTEAFF; size: NA; D: NA; V: TRBV7-9; J: TRBJ1-1; length: 14
DNA: TGCGCCAGCAGCTTGCGGCTAGCGGGCAACACCGGGGAGCTGTTTTTT; CDR3: CASSLRLAGNTGELFF; size: NA; D: TRBD2; V: TRBV5-1; J: TRBJ2-2; length: 16
DNA: TGCAGCGTTGACCGACAGGGCGGAAACTATGGCTACACCTTC; CDR3: CSVDRQGGNYGYTF; size: NA; D: TRBD1; V: TRBV29-1; J: TRBJ1-2; length: 14
DNA: TGTGCCAGCAGCCCCGGACTAGCGGGTGCTTGGAATACGCAGTATTTT; CDR3: CASSPGLAGAWNTQYF; size: NA; D: TRBD2; V: TRBV7-2; J: TRBJ2-3; length: 16
DNA: TGTGCCACCAGTGACCCGCAGCGGGGGAGTCAAGAGACCCAGTACTTC; CDR3: CATSDPQRGSQETQYF; size: NA; D: TRBD2; V: TRBV24-1; J: TRBJ2-5; length: 16
DNA: TGCGCCAGCAGCCAAGCTCCAGGGAGCTCCTATAATTCACCCCTCCACTTT; CDR3: CASSQAPGSSYNSPLHF; size: few; D: NA; V: TRBV4-1; J: TRBJ1-6; length: 17
DNA: TGTGCCAGCAGCTTAGAACCGGGGGGCCTCTCTGGGGCCAACGTCCTGACTTTC; CDR3: CASSLEPGGLSGANVLTF; size: NA; D: NA; V: TRBV7-6; J: TRBJ2-6; length: 18
DNA: TGCAGTGTTCGGATGGGCCCCGGGACTAGCGGCACAGATACGCAGTATTTT; CDR3: CSVRMGPGTSGTDTQYF; size: NA; D: TRBD2; V: TRBV20-1; J: TRBJ2-3; length: 17
DNA: TGTGCCAGCAGCTTGGCACAGGGGGTTGCCTACGAGCAGTACTTC; CDR3: CASSLAQGVAYEQYF; size: NA; D: TRBD1; V: TRBV7-2; J: TRBJ2-7; length: 15
DNA: TGCGCCAGCAGCTTCTCTGGGGGCGCGGGCTATGGCTACACCTTC; CDR3: CASSFSGGAGYGYTF; size: few; D: NA; V: TRBV5-1; J: TRBJ1-2; length: 15